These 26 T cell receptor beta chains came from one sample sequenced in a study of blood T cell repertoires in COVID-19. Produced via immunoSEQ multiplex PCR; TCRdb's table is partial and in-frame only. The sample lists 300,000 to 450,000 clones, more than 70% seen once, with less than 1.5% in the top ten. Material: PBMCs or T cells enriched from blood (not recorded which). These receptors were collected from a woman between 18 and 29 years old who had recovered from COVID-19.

CDR3 amino acids: CASSHRSANSPLHF. The DNA for the CDR3 is TGTGCCAGCAGCCACAGGTCGGCCAATTCACCCCTCCACTTT. V usage is TRBV14 and J usage is TRBJ1-6; unclear D gene. The CDR3 runs to 14 residues. The ends were cut back, 3 bases at V and 7 bases at J, with 10 bases in the middle. Germline V gives CDR1 SGHDN, CDR2 FVKESK.

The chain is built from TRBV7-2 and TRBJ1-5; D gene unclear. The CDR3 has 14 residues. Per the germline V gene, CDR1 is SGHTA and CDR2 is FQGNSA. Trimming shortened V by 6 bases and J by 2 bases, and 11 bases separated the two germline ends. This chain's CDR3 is CASSTTTRNQPQHF. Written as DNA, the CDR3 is TGTGCCAGCAGTACTACCACCCGCAATCAGCCCCAGCATTTT. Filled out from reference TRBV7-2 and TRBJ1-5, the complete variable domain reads GAGVSQSPSNKVTEKGKDVELRCDPISGHTALYWYRQSLGQGLEFLIYFQGNSAPDKSGLPSDRFSAERTGGSVSTLTIQRTQQEDSAVYLCASSTTTRNQPQHFGDGTRLSIL.

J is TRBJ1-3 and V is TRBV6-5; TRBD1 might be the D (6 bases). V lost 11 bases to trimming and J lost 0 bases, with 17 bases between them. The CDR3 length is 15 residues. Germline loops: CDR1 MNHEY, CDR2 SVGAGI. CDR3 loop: CAAKGGASSGNTIYF. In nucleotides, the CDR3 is TGTGCCGCGAAGGGGGGGGCTTCCTCTGGAAACACCATATATTTT.

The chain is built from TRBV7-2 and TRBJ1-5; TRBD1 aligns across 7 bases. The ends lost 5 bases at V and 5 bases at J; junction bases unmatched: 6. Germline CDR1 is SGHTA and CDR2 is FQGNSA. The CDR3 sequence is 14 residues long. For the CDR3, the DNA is TGTGCCAGCAGCGTGAGGACAGGTGATCAGCCCCAGCATTTT. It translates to CASSVRTGDQPQHF.

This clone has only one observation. DNA of the CDR3: TGTGCCAGCAGCTTAGATCTGTGGGGGGGGGATCCACCCCTCCACTTT. Its protein is CASSLDLWGGDPPLHF. The V gene is TRBV7-2, the J gene TRBJ1-6; tentatively, D is TRBD1 (5 bases). V was clipped by 1 base and J by 11 bases, with 18 bases between them. This CDR3 is 16 amino acids long. Germline CDR1 and CDR2: SGHTA and FQGNSA.

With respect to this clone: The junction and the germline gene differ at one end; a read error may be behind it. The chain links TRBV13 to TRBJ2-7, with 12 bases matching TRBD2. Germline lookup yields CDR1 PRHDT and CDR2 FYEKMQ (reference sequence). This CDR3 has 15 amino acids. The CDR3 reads CASSLGLAGSNEQYF. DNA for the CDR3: TGTGCCAGCAGCCTAGGACTAGCGGGGTCCAACGAGCAGTACTTC.

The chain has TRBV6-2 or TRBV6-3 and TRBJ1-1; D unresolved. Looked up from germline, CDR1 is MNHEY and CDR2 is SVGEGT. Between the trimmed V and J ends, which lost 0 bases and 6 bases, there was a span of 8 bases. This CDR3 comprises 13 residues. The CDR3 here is CASSYSGAPEAFF. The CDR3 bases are TGTGCCAGCAGTTACTCGGGAGCTCCTGAAGCTTTCTTT.

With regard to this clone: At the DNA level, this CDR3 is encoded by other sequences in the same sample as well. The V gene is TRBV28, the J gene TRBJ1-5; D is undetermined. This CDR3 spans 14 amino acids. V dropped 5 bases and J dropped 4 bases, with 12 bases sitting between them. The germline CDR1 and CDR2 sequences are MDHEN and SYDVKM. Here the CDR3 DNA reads TGTGCCAGCAGTCCTCAGGCGGGGAATCAGCCCCAGCATTTT. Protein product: CASSPQAGNQPQHF.

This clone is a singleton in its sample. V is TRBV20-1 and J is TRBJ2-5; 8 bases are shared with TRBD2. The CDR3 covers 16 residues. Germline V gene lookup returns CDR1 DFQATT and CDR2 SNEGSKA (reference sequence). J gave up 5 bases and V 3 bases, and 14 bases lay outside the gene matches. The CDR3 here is CSASRPVGGGAETQYF. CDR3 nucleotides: TGCAGTGCTAGTAGGCCGGTCGGGGGGGGCGCGGAGACCCAGTACTTC.

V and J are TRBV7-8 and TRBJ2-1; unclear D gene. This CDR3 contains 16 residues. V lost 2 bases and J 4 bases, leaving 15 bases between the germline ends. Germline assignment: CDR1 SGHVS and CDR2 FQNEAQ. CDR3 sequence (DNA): TGTGCCAGCAGCTTACGCCGGGTCTACCCATACAATGAGCAGTTCTTC. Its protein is CASSLRRVYPYNEQFF.

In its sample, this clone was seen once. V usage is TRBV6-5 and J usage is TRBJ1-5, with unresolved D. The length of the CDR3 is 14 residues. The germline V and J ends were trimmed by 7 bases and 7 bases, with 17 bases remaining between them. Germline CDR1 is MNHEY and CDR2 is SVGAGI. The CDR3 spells CASKQPLILQPQHF. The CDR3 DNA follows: TGTGCCAGCAAACAGCCGCTCATCCTCCAGCCCCAGCATTTT.

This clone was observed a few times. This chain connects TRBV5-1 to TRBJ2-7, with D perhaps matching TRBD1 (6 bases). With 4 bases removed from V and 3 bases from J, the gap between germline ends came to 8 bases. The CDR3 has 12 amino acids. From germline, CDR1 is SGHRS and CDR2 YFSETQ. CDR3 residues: CASSQQGYEQYF. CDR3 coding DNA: TGCGCCAGCAGCCAACAGGGCTACGAGCAGTACTTC.

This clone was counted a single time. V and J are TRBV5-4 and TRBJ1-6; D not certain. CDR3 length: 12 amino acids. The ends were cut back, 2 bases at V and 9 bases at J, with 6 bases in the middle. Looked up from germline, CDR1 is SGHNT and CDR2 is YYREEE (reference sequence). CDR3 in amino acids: CASSFAGSPLHF. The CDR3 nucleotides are TGTGCCAGCAGCTTCGCGGGTTCACCCCTCCACTTT. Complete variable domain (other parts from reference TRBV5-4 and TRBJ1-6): ETGVTQSPTHLIKTRGQQVTLRCSSQSGHNTVSWYQQALGQGPQFIFQYYREEENGRGNFPPRFSGLQFPNYSSELNVNALELDDSALYLCASSFAGSPLHFGNGTRLTVT.

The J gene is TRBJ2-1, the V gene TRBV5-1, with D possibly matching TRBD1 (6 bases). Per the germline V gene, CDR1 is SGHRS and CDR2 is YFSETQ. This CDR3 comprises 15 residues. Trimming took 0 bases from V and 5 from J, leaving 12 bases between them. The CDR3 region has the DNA TGCGCCAGCAGCTTGGTGGGGGCCACGAACAATGAGCAGTTCTTC. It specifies CASSLVGATNNEQFF.

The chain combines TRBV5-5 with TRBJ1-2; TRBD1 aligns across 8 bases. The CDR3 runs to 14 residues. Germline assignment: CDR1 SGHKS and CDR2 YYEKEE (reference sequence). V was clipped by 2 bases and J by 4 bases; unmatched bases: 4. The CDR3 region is CASSFDRGGYGYTF. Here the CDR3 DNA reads TGTGCCAGCAGCTTCGACAGGGGCGGCTATGGCTACACCTTC.

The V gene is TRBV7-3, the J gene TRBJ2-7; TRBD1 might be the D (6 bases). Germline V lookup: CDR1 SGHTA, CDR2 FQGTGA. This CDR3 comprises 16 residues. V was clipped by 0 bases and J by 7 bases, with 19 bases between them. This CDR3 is CASSLTPEAGAKEQYF. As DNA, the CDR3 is TGTGCCAGCAGCTTAACGCCAGAGGCAGGGGCGAAGGAGCAGTACTTC.

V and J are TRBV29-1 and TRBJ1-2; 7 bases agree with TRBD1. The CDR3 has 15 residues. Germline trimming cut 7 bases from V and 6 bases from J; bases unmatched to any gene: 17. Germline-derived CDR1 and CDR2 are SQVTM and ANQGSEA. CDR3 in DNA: TGCAGCGCCTCCCTACGGCAGGGGGGTTGGGATGGCTACACCTTC. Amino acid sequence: CSASLRQGGWDGYTF.

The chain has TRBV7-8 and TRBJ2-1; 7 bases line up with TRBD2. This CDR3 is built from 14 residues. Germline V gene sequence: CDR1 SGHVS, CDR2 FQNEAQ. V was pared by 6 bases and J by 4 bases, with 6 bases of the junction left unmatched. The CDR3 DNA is TGTGCCAGCAGGTGGGGGGGGGAGTACAATGAGCAGTTCTTC. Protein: CASRWGGEYNEQFF. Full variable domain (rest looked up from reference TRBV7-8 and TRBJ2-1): GAGVSQSPRYKVAKRGQDVALRCDPISGHVSLFWYQQALGQGPEFLTYFQNEAQLDKSGLPSDRFFAERPEGSVSTLKIQRTQQEDSAVYLCASRWGGEYNEQFFGPGTRLTVL.

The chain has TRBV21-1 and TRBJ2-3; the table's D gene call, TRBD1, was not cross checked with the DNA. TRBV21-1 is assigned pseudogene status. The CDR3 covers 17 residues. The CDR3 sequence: CASSKATGESGTDTQYF. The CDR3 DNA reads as TGTGCCAGCAGCAAAGCCACAGGGGAGAGTGGCACAGATACGCAGTATTTT.

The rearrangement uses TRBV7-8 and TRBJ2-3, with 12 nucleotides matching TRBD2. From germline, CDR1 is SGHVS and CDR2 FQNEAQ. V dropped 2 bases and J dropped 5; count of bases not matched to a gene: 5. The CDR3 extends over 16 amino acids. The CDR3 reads CASSLLAGGPGDTQYF. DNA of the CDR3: TGTGCCAGCAGCTTACTAGCGGGGGGGCCTGGAGATACGCAGTATTTT.

CDR3 in DNA: TGTGCCAGCATGTATAGTACGAGTTACAATGAGCAGTTCTTC. Its protein is CASMYSTSYNEQFF. V usage is TRBV5-8 and J usage is TRBJ2-1, with D hard to call. Trimming stripped 6 bases from V and 4 bases from J, with 14 bases between. The CDR3 has 14 residues. In germline, CDR1 is SGHTS, CDR2 YDEGEE.

The CDR3 loop reads CASSQEYRGSYQETQYF. In DNA form, the CDR3 reads TGTGCCAGCAGCCAAGAGTACAGGGGATCGTACCAAGAGACCCAGTACTTC. The chain has TRBV14 and TRBJ2-5, with TRBD1 matching 7 bases. Germline loops: CDR1 SGHDN, CDR2 FVKESK. The CDR3 contains 17 residues. Unmatched junction bases numbered 7, after V lost 0 bases and J lost 0 bases.

CDR3 region: CASSARQQGLNTEAFF. The CDR3 nucleotides read TGCGCCAGCAGCGCCCGGCAACAGGGATTGAACACTGAAGCTTTCTTT. The chain joins TRBV5-1 to TRBJ1-1, with a weak D call TRBD1 (6 bases). V lost 4 bases, J lost 0 bases, and 16 bases lay in between. Looked up from germline, CDR1 is SGHRS and CDR2 is YFSETQ. CDR3 length: 16 amino acids. Based on the CDR3 plus reference TRBV5-1 and TRBJ1-1, the full variable domain is KAGVTQTPRYLIKTRGQQVTLSCSPISGHRSVSWYQQTPGQGLQFLFEYFSETQRNKGNFPGRFSGRQFSNSRSEMNVSTLELGDSALYLCASSARQQGLNTEAFFGQGTRLTVV.

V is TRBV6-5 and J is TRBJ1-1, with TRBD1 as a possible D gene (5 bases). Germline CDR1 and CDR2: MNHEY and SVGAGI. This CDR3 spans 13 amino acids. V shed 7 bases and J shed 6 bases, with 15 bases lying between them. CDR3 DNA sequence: TGTGCCAGCACGCGGGACCTAAACGCTGAAGCTTTCTTT. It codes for CASTRDLNAEAFF.

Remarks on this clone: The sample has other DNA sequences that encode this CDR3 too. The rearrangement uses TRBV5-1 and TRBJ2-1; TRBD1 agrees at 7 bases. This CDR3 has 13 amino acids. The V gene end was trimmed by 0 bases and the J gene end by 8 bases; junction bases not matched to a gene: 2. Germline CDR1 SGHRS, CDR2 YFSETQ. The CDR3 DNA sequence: TGCGCCAGCAGCTTGGGACAGGGTTATGAGCAGTTCTTC. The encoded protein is CASSLGQGYEQFF.

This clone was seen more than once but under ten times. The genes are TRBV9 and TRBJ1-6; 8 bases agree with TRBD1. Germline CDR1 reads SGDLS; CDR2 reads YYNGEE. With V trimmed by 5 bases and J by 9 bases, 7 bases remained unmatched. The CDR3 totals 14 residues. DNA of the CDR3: TGTGCCAGCAGGTCAGGGGGCGCGAGTTCACCCCTCCACTTT. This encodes CASRSGGASSPLHF.